Shown below are 15 T cell receptor beta chains from a single sample sequenced in a study of tumor and adjacent non-tumor tissue in lung cancer. The template was RNA from unsorted bulk tissue. Distant lung tissue was collected more than 3 cm away from the tumor edge. The library came from three nested PCR rounds adapted from ARM-PCR protocols. Each CDR3 protein is one row after TCRdb ran MiXCR on the multiplex PCR reads. This table has 90,000 to 100,000 distinct CDR3 sequences, 80% appearing once. The specimen was distant non-tumor lung tissue. All receptors come from a man aged 55 to 69 with small cell lung cancer.

This clonotype was recorded only once. Because the CDR3 is missing its conserved closing phenylalanine or tryptophan, this is likely a read error. The rearrangement uses TRBV4-2 and TRBJ2-3, with a weak D call TRBD2 (6 bases). This CDR3 contains 17 residues. Between the trimmed V and J ends, which lost 0 bases and 0 bases, there was a span of 13 bases. The germline CDR1 and CDR2 sequences are LGHNA and YNFKEQ. The DNA for the CDR3 is TGTGCCAGCAGCCAAGAAGGTCCAAGCGGGAGCACAGATACGCAGTATATT. Translation gives CASSQEGPSGSTDTQYI.

This clonotype was seen a handful of times. The chain recombines TRBV11-2 with TRBJ2-5; 7 positions agree with TRBD2. This CDR3 is 16 amino acids long. Germline values: CDR1 SGHAT, CDR2 FQNNGV. After removal of 9 bases from V and 4 bases from J, the junction contained 17 bases not matched to a gene. This CDR3 is CASSLRLAEYRETQYF. The CDR3 DNA reads TGTGCCAGTAGTTTAAGGCTAGCGGAGTACCGAGAGACCCAGTACTTC.

Regarding this clonotype: Likely a read error: the CDR3 ends without its conserved phenylalanine or tryptophan. The V call is TRBV11-2, the J call TRBJ2-6; either TRBD1 or TRBD2 may fit D (5 bases each). CDR1 is SGHAT, CDR2 FQNNGV, per germline. The CDR3 consists of 14 residues. This CDR3 reads CASRKGSGANVLTL. CDR3 nucleotide sequence: TGTGCCAGCAGGAAGGGATCCGGGGCTAACGTCCTGACTTTA.

The V gene is TRBV6-6, the J gene TRBJ2-7, with D possibly being TRBD1 (6 bases). This CDR3 contains 13 residues. Germline values: CDR1 MNHNY, CDR2 SVGAGI (reference sequence). The CDR3 nucleotides read TGTGCCAGCAGTGGCAGGGGCTACTACGTGCAGTACGTC. Translation gives CASSGRGYYVQYV.

Notes on this clonotype: The germline gene is not matched at one end of the junction; a read error may be the cause. This chain connects TRBV4-1 to TRBJ2-7; D call uncertain. The CDR3 consists of 13 residues. Looked up from germline, CDR1 is MGHRA and CDR2 is YSYEKL. CDR3 loop: CASSFKRLYEQCF. Here the CDR3 DNA reads TGTGCCAGCAGTTTCAAGAGACTCTACGAGCAGTGCTTC.

This clonotype was observed once. This may be a read error, as it is one base from a much larger clone. V and J are TRBV20-1 and TRBJ2-7, with D possibly matching TRBD1 (5 bases). This CDR3 comprises 14 residues. The V end was cut by 4 bases, the J end by 5 bases, with 18 bases between. The germline CDR1 and CDR2 sequences are DFQATT and SNEGSKA (reference sequence). In DNA form, the CDR3 reads TGCAGTGCTAAAGATCAGAGCCTGGGGCACGAGCAGTACTTC. Protein sequence: CSAKDQSLGHEQYF.

Worth noting for this clonotype: Relative to the germline gene, one junction end is altered; a read error may explain this. The chain joins TRBV6-5 to TRBJ2-1, with D possibly called TRBD1 or TRBD2 (5 bases each). Germline loops: CDR1 MNHEY, CDR2 SVGAGI. There are 15 residues in the CDR3. The CDR3 DNA sequence: TGTGCCAGCAGTTACTCTGGGGGAGTGGGTTATGAGCAATTATTC. Protein sequence: CASSYSGGVGYEQLF.

On this clonotype: The junction does not match germline at one end; this may be a read error. The V and J genes are TRBV10-3 and TRBJ2-5; unclear D gene. Germline V CDR1 and CDR2: ENHRY, SYGVKD. The length of the CDR3 is 12 residues. This chain's CDR3 is CAISAREETKYF. In DNA form, the CDR3 reads TGTGCCATCAGTGCTAGGGAAGAGACCAAGTACTTC.

V usage is TRBV29-1 and J usage is TRBJ2-1; 10 positions agree with TRBD2. Germline V lookup: CDR1 SQVTM, CDR2 ANQGSEA. CDR3 size: 16 residues. After removal of 7 bases from V and 1 base from J, the junction contained 10 bases not matched to a gene. The CDR3 coding sequence is TGCAGCGCGGGACTAGCGAGAATTGGGTCCTACAATGAGCAGTTCTTC. As protein: CSAGLARIGSYNEQFF.

This clonotype was found many times. V and J are TRBV4-2 and TRBJ2-1; D not certain. CDR3 length: 15 amino acids. Trimming took 0 bases from V and 4 from J, leaving 10 bases between them. CDR1 and CDR2 from the germline V gene are LGHNA and YNFKEQ. The CDR3 protein is CASSQEGLVYNEQFF. The CDR3 coding sequence is TGTGCCAGCAGCCAAGAGGGCCTAGTTTACAATGAGCAGTTCTTC.

Regarding this clonotype: A junction boundary mismatches the germline segment, possibly from a read error. The V gene is TRBV6-1, the J gene TRBJ2-3, with 7 bases matching TRBD1. Germline lookup yields CDR1 MNHNS and CDR2 SASEGT. The CDR3 has 16 amino acids. CDR3 coding DNA: TGTGCCAGCTGGTCCGGGACGGGACAGTGGACAGATACGCAATATTTT. Encoded protein: CASWSGTGQWTDTQYF.

Turning to this clonotype: One junction end disagrees with the germline gene, perhaps due to a read error. The rearrangement uses TRBV29-1 and TRBJ2-7; 7 nucleotides line up with TRBD2. Germline V lookup: CDR1 SQVTM, CDR2 ANQGSEA. The CDR3 sequence is 14 residues long. This CDR3 reads CRVVGGSAYYEQYF. The CDR3, as DNA: TGCAGGGTTGTTGGCGGGAGCGCCTACTACGAGCAGTACTTC.

Comments on this clonotype: A much larger clone sits a single nucleotide away, making a read error possible. The chain recombines TRBV7-8 with TRBJ2-1, with 8 bases aligning to TRBD2. V trimming: 3 bases; J trimming: 9 bases; junction bases outside the gene matches: 10. The CDR3 sequence is 15 residues long. Germline CDR1 is SGHVS and CDR2 is FQNEAQ. CDR3 sequence (DNA): TGTGCCAGCAGCTTGCAACTAGCGGCAGTAACTGAGCAGTTCTTC. It codes for CASSLQLAAVTEQFF.

As to this clonotype: The junction does not match germline at one end; this may be a read error. The V gene is TRBV12-3 or TRBV12-4, the J gene TRBJ2-6, with a tentative D call TRBD2 (5 bases). The CDR3 sequence is 16 residues long. CDR3 DNA: TGTACCAGCAGTCTGGCGGCGGGCCATGGGGCCAACGTCCTGACTTTC. It encodes CTSSLAAGHGANVLTF.

The chain carries TRBV5-1 and TRBJ2-5, with D unresolved. The CDR3 spans 14 residues. V was clipped by 0 bases and J by 7 bases, with 13 bases between them. Germline CDR1 reads SGHRS; CDR2 reads YFSETQ. The CDR3 protein is CASSLEAPVGTQYF. The CDR3 region has the DNA TGCGCCAGCAGCTTGGAGGCGCCCGTGGGGACCCAGTACTTC.